Listed below are T cell receptor beta chains from one sample, sequenced in a study of cytomegalovirus exposure and HLA in healthy donors. This table comes from immunoSEQ multiplex PCR, and its TCRdb copy is limited to in-frame clones, with some not included. The data contain roughly 260,000 clones, approximately 87% of them singletons. The sample comprised PBMCs. All receptors derive from a man aged 18-30 years in good health and CMV-seronegative. CDR3s include the opening cysteine and the closing phenylalanine or tryptophan. The D gene is left open where the match is weak. The size of a clone is reported for some rows only, either as once, few or many, or as a class for expanded clones.

J gene,V gene,D gene,clone size,CDR3 DNA,CDR3 protein
TRBJ2-5,TRBV30,TRBD2,-,TGTGCCTGGAGAGGGATAGCGGGATCATGGCAAGAGACCCAGTACTTC,CAWRGIAGSWQETQYF
TRBJ2-5,TRBV20-1,-,-,TGCAGTGCAAGACTACAAGAGACCCAGTACTTC,CSARLQETQYF
TRBJ2-5,TRBV6-5,-,-,TGTGCCAGCAGTTACCAAATGCAGGGCGGAGAGACCCAGTACTTC,CASSYQMQGGETQYF
TRBJ1-6,TRBV28,TRBD1,-,TGTGCCACGACGCTAGGGGGCGATAATTCACCCCTCCACTTT,CATTLGGDNSPLHF
TRBJ1-5,TRBV4-3,-,-,TGCGCCAGCAGCCAAGATTCGGGAGATCAGCCCCAGCATTTT,CASSQDSGDQPQHF
TRBJ1-2,TRBV27,-,once,TGTGCCAGCAGTTTTTCGGGAGGGCCAGGCTACACCTTC,CASSFSGGPGYTF
TRBJ2-7,TRBV28,TRBD1,-,TGTGCCAGCGCCCGGGACAGCTCGTACGAGCAGTACTTC,CASARDSSYEQYF
TRBJ2-1,TRBV28,-,-,TGTGCCAGCAGTATGTGGGGGCAGTCAGGTGAGCAGTTCTTC,CASSMWGQSGEQFF
TRBJ1-2,TRBV11-2,-,once,TGTGCCAGCAGCGGGTGGGACACCTATGGCTACACCTTC,CASSGWDTYGYTF
TRBJ2-7,TRBV12-5,TRBD1,-,TGTGCTAGAATTTGGGACAGGGGGACCTACGAGCAGTACTTC,CARIWDRGTYEQYF
TRBJ1-4,TRBV28,-,-,TGTGCCAGCAGTTTATTAGATCCTGGGCGTTCACAAAATGAAAAACTGTTTTTT,CASSLLDPGRSQNEKLFF
TRBJ2-2,TRBV29-1,-,-,TGCAGCGGTCGTCTTGCCGGGGAGCTGTTTTTT,CSGRLAGELFF
TRBJ1-5,TRBV25-1,-,-,TGTGCCAGCAGCTTGACAGGAAAAAATCAGCCCCAGCATTTT,CASSLTGKNQPQHF
TRBJ2-5,TRBV9,-,-,TGTGCCAGCAGCGTATCCCCGACACAACAAGAGACCCAGTACTTC,CASSVSPTQQETQYF
TRBJ1-2,TRBV9,TRBD1,-,TGTGCCAGCAGCCCGGGACAGGGGAACTATGGCTACACCTTC,CASSPGQGNYGYTF
TRBJ1-1,TRBV27,-,-,TGTGCCAGCAGTTTTTTTATGGCGGGGAACACTGAAGCTTTCTTT,CASSFFMAGNTEAFF
TRBJ2-5,TRBV4-2,TRBD2,-,TGTGCCAGCAGCTATCACGGACTAGCGGGCACCCAAGAGACCCAGTACTTC,CASSYHGLAGTQETQYF
TRBJ2-7,TRBV5-4,TRBD2,few,TGTGCCAGCAGCTTAGGCCTAGCGGACGAGCAGTACTTC,CASSLGLADEQYF
TRBJ1-2,TRBV4-1,-,many,TGCGCCAGCAGCCAAGTGCAGGGTAGTGGCTACACCTTC,CASSQVQGSGYTF
TRBJ2-7,TRBV2,TRBD1,-,TGTGCCAGCTCTAGGACAGGGTACGAGCAGTACTTC,CASSRTGYEQYF
TRBJ2-7,TRBV27,TRBD2,-,TGTGCCAGCAGTTTCGGACTAGCGTACGAGCAGTACTTC,CASSFGLAYEQYF
TRBJ1-2,TRBV27,-,-,TGTGCCAGCAGTTTAGGGGGCCGCTATGGCTACACCTTC,CASSLGGRYGYTF
TRBJ2-3,TRBV9,-,-,TGTGCCAGCAGCCCTAGTACTATGGATACGCAGTATTTT,CASSPSTMDTQYF
TRBJ2-7,TRBV7-2,TRBD1,-,TGTGCCAGCAGCTTACTAACAGGGGCCGACGAGCAGTACTTC,CASSLLTGADEQYF
TRBJ1-1,TRBV7-2,-,-,TGTGCCAGCAGCCCGGGAATGAGGGAAGCTTTCTTT,CASSPGMREAFF
TRBJ2-7,TRBV27,-,-,TGTGCCAGCAGTTTAACTCGGGGCTACGAGCAGTACTTC,CASSLTRGYEQYF
TRBJ1-3,TRBV11-2,TRBD1,-,TGTGCCAGCAGCCTCACACAGGGGGCTGGAAACACCATATATTTT,CASSLTQGAGNTIYF
TRBJ1-2,TRBV7-2,-,-,TGTGCCAGCAGCTTAGATCGAGCGGTCTACACCTTC,CASSLDRAVYTF
TRBJ1-1,TRBV29-1,-,-,TGCAGCGTTGAAGGATTGTTGGGGCGCATGAACACTGAAGCTTTCTTT,CSVEGLLGRMNTEAFF
TRBJ2-7,TRBV7-9,-,-,TGTGCCAGCAGCTTGAGCGCGGGGACCTCCTACGAGCAGTACTTC,CASSLSAGTSYEQYF